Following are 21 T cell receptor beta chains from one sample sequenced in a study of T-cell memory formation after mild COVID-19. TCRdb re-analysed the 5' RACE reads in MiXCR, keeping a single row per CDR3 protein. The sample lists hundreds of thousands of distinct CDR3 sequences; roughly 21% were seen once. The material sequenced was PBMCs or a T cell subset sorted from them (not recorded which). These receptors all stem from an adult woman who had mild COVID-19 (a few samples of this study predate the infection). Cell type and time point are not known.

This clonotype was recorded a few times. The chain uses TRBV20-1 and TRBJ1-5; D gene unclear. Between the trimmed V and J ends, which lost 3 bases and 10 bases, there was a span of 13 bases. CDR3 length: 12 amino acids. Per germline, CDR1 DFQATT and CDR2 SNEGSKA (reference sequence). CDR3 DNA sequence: TGCAGTGCTAGGGATGGGGTGAGACCCCAGCATTTT. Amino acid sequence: CSARDGVRPQHF.

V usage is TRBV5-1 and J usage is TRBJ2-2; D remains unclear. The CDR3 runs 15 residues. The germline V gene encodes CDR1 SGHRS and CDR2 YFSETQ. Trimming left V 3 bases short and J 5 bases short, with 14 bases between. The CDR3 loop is CASSSSDTQTGELFF. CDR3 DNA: TGCGCCAGCAGCTCTTCAGACACCCAAACCGGGGAGCTGTTTTTT.

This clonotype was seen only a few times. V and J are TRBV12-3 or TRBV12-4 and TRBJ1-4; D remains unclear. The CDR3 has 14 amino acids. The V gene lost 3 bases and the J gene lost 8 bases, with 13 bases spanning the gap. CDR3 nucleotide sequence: TGTGCCAGCAGTTTGTGGCCCCCCGGGGAAAAACTGTTTTTT. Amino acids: CASSLWPPGEKLFF.

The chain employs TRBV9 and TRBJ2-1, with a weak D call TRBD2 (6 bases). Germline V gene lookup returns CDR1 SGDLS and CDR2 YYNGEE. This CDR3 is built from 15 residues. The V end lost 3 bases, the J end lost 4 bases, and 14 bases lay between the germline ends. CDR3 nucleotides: TGTGCCAGCAGCGGAGCGGGTGAGGGGTACAATGAGCAGTTCTTC. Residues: CASSGAGEGYNEQFF.

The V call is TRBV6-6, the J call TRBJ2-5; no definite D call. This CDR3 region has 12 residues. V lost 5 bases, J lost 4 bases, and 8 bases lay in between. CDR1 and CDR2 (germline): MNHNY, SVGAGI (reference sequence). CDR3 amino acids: CASSPQLETQYF. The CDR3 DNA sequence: TGTGCCAGCAGTCCCCAGCTAGAGACCCAGTACTTC.

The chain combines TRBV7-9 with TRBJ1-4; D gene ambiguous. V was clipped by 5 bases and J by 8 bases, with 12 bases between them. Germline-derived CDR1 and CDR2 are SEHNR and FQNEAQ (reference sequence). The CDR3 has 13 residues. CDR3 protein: CASSPTGWEKLFF. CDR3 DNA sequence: TGTGCCAGCAGCCCGACCGGTTGGGAAAAACTGTTTTTT.

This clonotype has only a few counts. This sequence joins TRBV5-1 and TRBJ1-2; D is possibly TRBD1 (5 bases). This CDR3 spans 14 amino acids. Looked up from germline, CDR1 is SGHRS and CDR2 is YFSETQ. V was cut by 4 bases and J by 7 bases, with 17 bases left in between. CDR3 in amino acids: CASSLPQRGVGYTF. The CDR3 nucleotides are TGCGCCAGCAGCCTCCCCCAACGAGGGGTTGGCTACACCTTC.

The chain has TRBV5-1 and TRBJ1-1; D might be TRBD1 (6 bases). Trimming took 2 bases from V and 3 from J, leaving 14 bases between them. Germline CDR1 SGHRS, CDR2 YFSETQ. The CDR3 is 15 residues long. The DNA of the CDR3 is TGCGCCAGCAGCTTCAGGGGCGAGGGATACACTGAAGCTTTCTTT. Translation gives CASSFRGEGYTEAFF. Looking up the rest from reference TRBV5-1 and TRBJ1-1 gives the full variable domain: KAGVTQTPRYLIKTRGQQVTLSCSPISGHRSVSWYQQTPGQGLQFLFEYFSETQRNKGNFPGRFSGRQFSNSRSEMNVSTLELGDSALYLCASSFRGEGYTEAFFGQGTRLTVV.

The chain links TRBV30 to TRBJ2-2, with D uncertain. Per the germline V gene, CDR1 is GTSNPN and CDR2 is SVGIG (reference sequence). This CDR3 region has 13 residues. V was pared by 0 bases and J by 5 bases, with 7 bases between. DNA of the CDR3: TGTGCCTGGAGTGTCGTAGAGACCGGGGAGCTGTTTTTT. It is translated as CAWSVVETGELFF.

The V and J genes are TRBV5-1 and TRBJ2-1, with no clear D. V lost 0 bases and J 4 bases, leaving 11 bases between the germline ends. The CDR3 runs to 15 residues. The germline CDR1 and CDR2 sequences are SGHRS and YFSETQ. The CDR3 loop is CASSLDQVEYNEQFF. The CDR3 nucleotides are TGCGCCAGCAGCTTGGACCAGGTTGAGTACAATGAGCAGTTCTTC.

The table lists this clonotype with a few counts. For the CDR3, the DNA is TGTGCCACCTCGCCCGGGCAGACAGATACGCAGTATTTT. Residues: CATSPGQTDTQYF. V and J are TRBV12-3 or TRBV12-4 and TRBJ2-3; no definite D call. V was trimmed by 10 bases and J by 3 bases, leaving 14 bases between them. This CDR3 has 13 amino acids.

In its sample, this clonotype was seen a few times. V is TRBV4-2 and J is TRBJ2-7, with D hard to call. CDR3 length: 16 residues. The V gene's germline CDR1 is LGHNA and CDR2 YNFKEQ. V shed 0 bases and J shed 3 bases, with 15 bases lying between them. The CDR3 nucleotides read TGTGCCAGCAGCCAAGAGATCTCGGTAGACCGCTACGAGCAGTACTTC. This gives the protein CASSQEISVDRYEQYF.

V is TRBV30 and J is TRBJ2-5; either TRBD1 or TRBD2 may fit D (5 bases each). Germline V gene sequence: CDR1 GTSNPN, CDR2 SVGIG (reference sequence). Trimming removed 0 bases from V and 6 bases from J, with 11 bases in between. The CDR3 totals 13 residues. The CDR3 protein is CAWSVGTLQTQYF. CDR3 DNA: TGTGCCTGGAGTGTGGGGACCCTACAGACCCAGTACTTC. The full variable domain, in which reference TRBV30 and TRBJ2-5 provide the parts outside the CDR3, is SQTIHQWPATLVQPVGSPLSLECTVEGTSNPNLYWYRQAAGRGLQLLFYSVGIGQISSEVPQNLSASRPQDRQFILSSKKLLLSDSGFYLCAWSVGTLQTQYFGPGTRLLVL.

CDR3 residues: CASSLKGTAGSTQYF. In DNA, the CDR3 is TGTGCCAGCAGCTTAAAAGGCACCGCCGGGAGTACGCAGTATTTT. The chain couples TRBV7-3 to TRBJ2-3, with D perhaps matching TRBD2 (6 bases). Deletions cut 1 base from V and 8 bases from J, with 16 bases between. Germline V gene data show CDR1 as SGHTA and CDR2 as FQGTGA. The CDR3 is made up of 15 amino acids.

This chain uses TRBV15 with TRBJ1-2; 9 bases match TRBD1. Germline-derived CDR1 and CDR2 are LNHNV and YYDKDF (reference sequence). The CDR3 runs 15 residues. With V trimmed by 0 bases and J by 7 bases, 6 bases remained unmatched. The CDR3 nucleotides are TGTGCCACCAGCAGAGACCCGGGACAGGGCTTTGGCTACACCTTC. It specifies CATSRDPGQGFGYTF.

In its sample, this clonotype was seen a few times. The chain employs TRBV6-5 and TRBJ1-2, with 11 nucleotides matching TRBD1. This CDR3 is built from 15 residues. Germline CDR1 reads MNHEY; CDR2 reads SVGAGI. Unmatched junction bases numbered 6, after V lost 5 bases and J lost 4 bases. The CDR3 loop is CASSERTGGGYGYTF. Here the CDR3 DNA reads TGTGCCAGCAGTGAAAGGACAGGGGGCGGCTATGGCTACACCTTC.

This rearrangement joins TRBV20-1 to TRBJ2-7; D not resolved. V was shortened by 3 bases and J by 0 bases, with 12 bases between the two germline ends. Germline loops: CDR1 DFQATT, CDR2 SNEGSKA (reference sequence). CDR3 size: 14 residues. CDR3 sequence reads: CSASGSGTSYEQYF. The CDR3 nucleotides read TGCAGTGCTAGTGGGTCAGGAACCTCCTACGAGCAGTACTTC.

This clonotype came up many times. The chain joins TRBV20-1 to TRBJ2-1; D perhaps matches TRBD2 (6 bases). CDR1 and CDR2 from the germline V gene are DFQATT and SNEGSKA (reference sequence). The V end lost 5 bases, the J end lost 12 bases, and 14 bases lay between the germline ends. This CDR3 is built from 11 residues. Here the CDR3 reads CSAPGLSAQFF. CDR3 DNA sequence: TGCAGTGCTCCGGGACTCTCTGCGCAGTTCTTC.

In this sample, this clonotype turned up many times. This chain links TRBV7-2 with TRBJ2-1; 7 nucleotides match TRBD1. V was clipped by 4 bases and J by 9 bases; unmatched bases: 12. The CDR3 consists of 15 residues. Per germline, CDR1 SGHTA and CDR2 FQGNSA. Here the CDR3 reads CASSSGRQGSREQFF. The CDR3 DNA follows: TGTGCCAGCAGCTCGGGGCGACAGGGAAGTCGTGAGCAGTTCTTC.

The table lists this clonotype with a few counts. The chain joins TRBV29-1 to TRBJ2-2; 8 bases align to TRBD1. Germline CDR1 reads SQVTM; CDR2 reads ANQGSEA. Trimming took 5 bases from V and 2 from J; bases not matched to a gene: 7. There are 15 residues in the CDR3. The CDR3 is CSVSFTGGNTGELFF. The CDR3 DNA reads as TGCAGCGTTTCATTTACAGGGGGTAACACCGGGGAGCTGTTTTTT.

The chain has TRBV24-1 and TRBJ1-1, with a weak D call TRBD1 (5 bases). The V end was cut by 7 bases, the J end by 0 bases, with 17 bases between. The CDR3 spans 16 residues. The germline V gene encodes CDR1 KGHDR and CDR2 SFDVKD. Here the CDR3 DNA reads TGTGCCACCAGCAGAGGGACGGCATTTATGAACACTGAAGCTTTCTTT. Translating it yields CATSRGTAFMNTEAFF.